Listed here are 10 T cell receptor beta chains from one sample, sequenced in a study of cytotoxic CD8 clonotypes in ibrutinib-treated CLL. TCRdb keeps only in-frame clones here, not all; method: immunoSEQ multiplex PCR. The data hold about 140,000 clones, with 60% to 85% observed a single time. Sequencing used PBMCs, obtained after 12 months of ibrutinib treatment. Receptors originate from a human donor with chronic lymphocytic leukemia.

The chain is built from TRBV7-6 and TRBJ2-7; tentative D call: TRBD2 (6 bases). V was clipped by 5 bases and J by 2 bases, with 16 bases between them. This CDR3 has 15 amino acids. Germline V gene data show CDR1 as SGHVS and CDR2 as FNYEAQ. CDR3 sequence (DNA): TGTGCCAGCAGCGCCCTTGGCGGGGATACCTACGAGCAGTACTTC. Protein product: CASSALGGDTYEQYF.

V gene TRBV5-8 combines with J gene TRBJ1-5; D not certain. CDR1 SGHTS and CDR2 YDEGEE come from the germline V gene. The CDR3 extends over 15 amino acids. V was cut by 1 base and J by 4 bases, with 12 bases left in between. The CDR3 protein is CASSLFLMSNQPQHF. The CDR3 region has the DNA TGTGCCAGCAGCTTGTTTTTGATGAGTAATCAGCCCCAGCATTTT.

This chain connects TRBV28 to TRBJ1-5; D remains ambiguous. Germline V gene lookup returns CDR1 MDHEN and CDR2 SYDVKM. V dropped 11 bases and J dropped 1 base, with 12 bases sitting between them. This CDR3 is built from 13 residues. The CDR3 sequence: CALGQVSNQPQHF. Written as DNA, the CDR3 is TGTGCCTTGGGTCAGGTGAGCAATCAGCCCCAGCATTTT.

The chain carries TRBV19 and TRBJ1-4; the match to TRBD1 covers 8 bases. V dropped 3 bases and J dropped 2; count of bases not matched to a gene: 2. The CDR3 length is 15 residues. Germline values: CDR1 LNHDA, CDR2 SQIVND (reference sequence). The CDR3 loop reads CASSMNRGTNEKLFF. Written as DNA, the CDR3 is TGTGCCAGTAGTATGAACAGGGGGACTAATGAAAAACTGTTTTTT.

CDR3 in DNA: TGCGCCAGCAGCTTGGGTGCCGGGGGCAAAATGTACGAGCAGTACTTC. Protein sequence: CASSLGAGGKMYEQYF. J is TRBJ2-7 and V is TRBV5-1; D is perhaps TRBD1 or TRBD2 (6 bases each). The CDR3 spans 16 residues. Trimming shortened V by 0 bases and J by 4 bases, and 17 bases separated the two germline ends. Per the germline V gene, CDR1 is SGHRS and CDR2 is YFSETQ.

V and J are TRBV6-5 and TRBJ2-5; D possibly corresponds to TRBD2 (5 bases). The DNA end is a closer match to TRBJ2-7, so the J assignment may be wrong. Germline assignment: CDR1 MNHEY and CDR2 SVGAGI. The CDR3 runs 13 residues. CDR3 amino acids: CASSRTRFYEQYF. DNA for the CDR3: TGTGCCAGCAGCCGTACTAGGTTCTACGAGCAGTACTTC.

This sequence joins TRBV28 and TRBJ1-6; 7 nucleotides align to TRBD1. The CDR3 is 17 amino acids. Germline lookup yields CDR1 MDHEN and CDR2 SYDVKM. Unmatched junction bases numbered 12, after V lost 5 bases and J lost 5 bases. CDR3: CASSIRQGRPHNSPLHF. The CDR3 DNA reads TGTGCCAGCAGTATACGACAGGGTCGGCCTCATAATTCACCCCTCCACTTT. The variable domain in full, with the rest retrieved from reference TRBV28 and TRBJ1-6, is DVKVTQSSRYLVKRTGEKVFLECVQDMDHENMFWYRQDPGLGLRLIYFSYDVKMKEKGDIPEGYSVSREKKERFSLILESASTNQTSMYLCASSIRQGRPHNSPLHFGNGTRLTVT.

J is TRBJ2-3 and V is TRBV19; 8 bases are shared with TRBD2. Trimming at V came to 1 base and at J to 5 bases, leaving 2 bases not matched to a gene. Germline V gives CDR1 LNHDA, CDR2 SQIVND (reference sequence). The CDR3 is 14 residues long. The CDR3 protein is CASSIAGGLDTQYF. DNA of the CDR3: TGTGCCAGTAGTATAGCGGGAGGGTTAGATACGCAGTATTTT.

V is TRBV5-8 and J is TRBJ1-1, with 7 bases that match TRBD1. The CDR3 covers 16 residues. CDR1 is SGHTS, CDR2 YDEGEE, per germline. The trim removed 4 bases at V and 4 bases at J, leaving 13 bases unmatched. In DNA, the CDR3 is TGTGCCAGCAGCCTGGGGTTAAACAGGGGTTTCACTGAAGCTTTCTTT. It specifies CASSLGLNRGFTEAFF.

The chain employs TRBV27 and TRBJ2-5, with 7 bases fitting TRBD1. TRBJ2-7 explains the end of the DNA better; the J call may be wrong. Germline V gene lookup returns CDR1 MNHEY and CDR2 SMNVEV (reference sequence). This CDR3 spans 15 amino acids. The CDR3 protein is CASSLWGQGEYEQYF. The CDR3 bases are TGTGCCAGCAGTTTATGGGGGCAGGGGGAGTACGAGCAGTACTTC.